The 14 T cell receptor beta chains presented below share a single source sample, sequenced in a study of shared clonotypes between healthy human individuals. Data came from immunoSEQ multiplex PCR; TCRdb stores just in-frame clones and leaves some out. The data show 2,500,000 or so clones, more than 85% seen once. Specimen: naive CD4+ T cells from PBMCs. Subset of the sample: CD45RA+ positively selected. These TCRs come from a man younger than 30 in good health. Some clones in this sample may be carry-over from other donors' samples.

A word on this clone: This CDR3 is also generated by other DNA sequences in the sample. The chain combines TRBV28 with TRBJ2-2; TRBD1 aligns across 10 bases. The CDR3 is 16 amino acids. Germline V gene lookup returns CDR1 MDHEN and CDR2 SYDVKM. After removal of 3 bases from V and 5 bases from J, the junction contained 6 bases not matched to a gene. The CDR3 is CASSFTGTGVTGELFF. The CDR3 DNA is TGTGCCAGCAGTTTTACCGGGACAGGGGTAACCGGGGAGCTGTTTTTT.

The chain links TRBV7-3 to TRBJ2-1; D may match TRBD1 or TRBD2 (5 bases each). The CDR3 contains 15 residues. Trimming left V 1 base short and J 4 bases short, with 11 bases between. Germline V lookup: CDR1 SGHTA, CDR2 FQGTGA. This chain's CDR3 is CASSLRDPPYNEQFF. For the CDR3, the DNA is TGTGCCAGCAGCTTAAGGGACCCCCCGTACAATGAGCAGTTCTTC.

This chain uses TRBV10-3 with TRBJ2-2; TRBD2 agrees at 7 bases. This CDR3 comprises 20 residues. Trimming took 5 bases from V and 1 from J; bases not matched to a gene: 19. Per the germline V gene, CDR1 is ENHRY and CDR2 is SYGVKD. The CDR3 DNA sequence: TGTGCCATCAGTCGACTAGCTGGGAGTCAGGGCCACCTGAACACCGGGGAGCTGTTTTTT. Protein: CAISRLAGSQGHLNTGELFF.

The rearrangement uses TRBV11-2 and TRBJ2-7; no clear D. Looked up from germline, CDR1 is SGHAT and CDR2 is FQNNGV. This CDR3 is 12 amino acids long. Deletions cut 0 bases from V and 4 bases from J, with 4 bases between. In DNA, the CDR3 is TGTGCCAGCAGCTTAGAGGAGTACGAGCAGTACTTC. Its protein is CASSLEEYEQYF.

Regarding this clone: Other nucleotide sequences from this sample produce the same CDR3. V gene TRBV28 combines with J gene TRBJ1-1; no clear D. The CDR3 has 15 residues. Between the trimmed V and J ends, which lost 5 bases and 2 bases, there was a span of 15 bases. Germline-derived CDR1 and CDR2 are MDHEN and SYDVKM. CDR3 loop: CASSPLGGQNTEAFF. The DNA of the CDR3 is TGTGCCAGCAGTCCTCTTGGAGGGCAAAACACTGAAGCTTTCTTT.

The CDR3 DNA is TGTGCCAGCAGCTTGTCCCTAGCGGGAGGGGACACCGGGGAGCTGTTTTTT. Encoded protein: CASSLSLAGGDTGELFF. This chain links TRBV5-5 with TRBJ2-2, with TRBD2 matching 12 bases. CDR3 length equals 17 residues. Germline CDR1 and CDR2: SGHKS and YYEKEE (reference sequence). V trimming: 1 base; J trimming: 3 bases; junction bases outside the gene matches: 4.

The chain combines TRBV25-1 with TRBJ2-7, with D possibly being TRBD1 or TRBD2 (5 bases each). The germline V gene encodes CDR1 MGHDK and CDR2 SYGVNS. V was cut by 9 bases and J by 12 bases, with 18 bases left in between. The CDR3 spans 11 residues. In nucleotides, the CDR3 is TGTGCCAGTTCTCGGGACCTCTCTCTGTACTTC. As protein: CASSRDLSLYF.

V gene TRBV28 combines with J gene TRBJ1-1, with D possibly being TRBD1 (5 bases). CDR3 size: 13 residues. The V end was cut by 7 bases, the J end by 4 bases, with 13 bases between. Germline values: CDR1 MDHEN, CDR2 SYDVKM. This chain's CDR3 is CASINGGTTEAFF. CDR3 sequence (DNA): TGTGCCAGCATTAACGGGGGGACCACTGAAGCTTTCTTT.

The rearrangement links TRBV7-2 to TRBJ2-2, with TRBD2 matching over 9 bases. CDR1 is SGHTA, CDR2 FQGNSA, per germline. There are 17 residues in the CDR3. The V segment lost 3 bases and the J segment 1 base; nucleotides outside the gene matches: 6. The CDR3 DNA sequence: TGTGCCAGCAGCTTTCCCAAGCGGGAGGTGAACACCGGGGAGCTGTTTTTT. It codes for CASSFPKREVNTGELFF.

For this clone: Other DNA sequences within the sample encode an identical CDR3. This chain uses TRBV28 with TRBJ1-5, with 11 bases lining up with TRBD1. Germline CDR1 reads MDHEN; CDR2 reads SYDVKM. J was trimmed by 4 bases and V by 6 bases; bases with no gene match: 5. The CDR3 is 15 amino acids. The CDR3 protein is CASRAGTGGNQPQHF. CDR3 sequence (DNA): TGTGCCAGCAGGGCCGGGACAGGGGGGAATCAGCCCCAGCATTTT.

This chain uses TRBV5-1 with TRBJ2-3; perhaps TRBD2 as D (6 bases). Germline V CDR1 and CDR2: SGHRS, YFSETQ. This CDR3 is 16 amino acids long. The V end lost 5 bases, the J end lost 0 bases, and 16 bases lay between the germline ends. This CDR3 is CASSSRGHFSTDTQYF. The CDR3 DNA sequence: TGCGCCAGCAGTTCGCGGGGCCACTTTAGCACAGATACGCAGTATTTT.

In this sample, this clone turned up a few times. The chain has TRBV18 and TRBJ1-1, with 8 bases fitting TRBD1. This CDR3 contains 14 residues. CDR1 and CDR2 from the germline V gene are KGHSH and LQKENI. Trimming removed 1 base from V and 6 bases from J; junction bases left unmatched: 4. CDR3 amino acids: CASSPRQGMPEAFF. The CDR3 nucleotides are TGTGCCAGCTCACCACGACAGGGGATGCCTGAAGCTTTCTTT.

The V gene is TRBV6-1, the J gene TRBJ2-6; D perhaps matches TRBD2 (6 bases). CDR1 MNHNS and CDR2 SASEGT come from the germline V gene. V was pared by 6 bases and J by 0 bases, with 15 bases between. CDR3 size: 17 residues. CDR3 coding DNA: TGTGCCAGCAGGGAACAGGAGGGGCGCTCTGGGGCCAACGTCCTGACTTTC. This translates into CASREQEGRSGANVLTF.

This chain uses TRBV5-4 with TRBJ2-3; a weak D match, TRBD2 (6 bases). The CDR3 extends over 18 amino acids. Trimming stripped 0 bases from V and 0 bases from J, with 17 bases between. Looked up from germline, CDR1 is SGHNT and CDR2 is YYREEE (reference sequence). This CDR3 is CASSLGNLAALSTDTQYF. The CDR3 DNA sequence: TGTGCCAGCAGCTTGGGGAACTTAGCGGCCCTTAGCACAGATACGCAGTATTTT.